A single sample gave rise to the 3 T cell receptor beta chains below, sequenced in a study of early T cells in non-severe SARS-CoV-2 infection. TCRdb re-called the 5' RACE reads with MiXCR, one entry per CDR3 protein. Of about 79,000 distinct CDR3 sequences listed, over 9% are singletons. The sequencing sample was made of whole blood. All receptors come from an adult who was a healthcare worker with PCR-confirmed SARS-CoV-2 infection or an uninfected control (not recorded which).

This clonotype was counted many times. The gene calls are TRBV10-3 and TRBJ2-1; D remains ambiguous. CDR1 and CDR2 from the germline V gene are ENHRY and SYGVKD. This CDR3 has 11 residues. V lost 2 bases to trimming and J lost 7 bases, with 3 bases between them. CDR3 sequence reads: CAISEVNEQFF. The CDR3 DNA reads TGTGCCATCAGTGAGGTTAATGAGCAGTTCTTC.

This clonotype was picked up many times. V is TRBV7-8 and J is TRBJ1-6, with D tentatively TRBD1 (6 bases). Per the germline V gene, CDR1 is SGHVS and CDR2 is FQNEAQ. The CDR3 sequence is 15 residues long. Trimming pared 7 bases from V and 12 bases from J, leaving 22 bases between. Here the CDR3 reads CASTSEGQGRRPLHF. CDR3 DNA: TGTGCCAGCACCTCGGAGGGCCAGGGGAGGAGACCCCTCCACTTT. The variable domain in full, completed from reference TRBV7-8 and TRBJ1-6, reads GAGVSQSPRYKVAKRGQDVALRCDPISGHVSLFWYQQALGQGPEFLTYFQNEAQLDKSGLPSDRFFAERPEGSVSTLKIQRTQQEDSAVYLCASTSEGQGRRPLHFGNGTRLTVT.

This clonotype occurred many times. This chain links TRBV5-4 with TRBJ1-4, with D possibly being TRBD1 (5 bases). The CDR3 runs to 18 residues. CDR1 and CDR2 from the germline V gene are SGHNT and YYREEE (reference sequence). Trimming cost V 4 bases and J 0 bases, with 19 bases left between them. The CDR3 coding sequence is TGTGCCAGCAGCCCAGGGCCCGCACGGTTTGCAACTAATGAAAAACTGTTTTTT. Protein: CASSPGPARFATNEKLFF.